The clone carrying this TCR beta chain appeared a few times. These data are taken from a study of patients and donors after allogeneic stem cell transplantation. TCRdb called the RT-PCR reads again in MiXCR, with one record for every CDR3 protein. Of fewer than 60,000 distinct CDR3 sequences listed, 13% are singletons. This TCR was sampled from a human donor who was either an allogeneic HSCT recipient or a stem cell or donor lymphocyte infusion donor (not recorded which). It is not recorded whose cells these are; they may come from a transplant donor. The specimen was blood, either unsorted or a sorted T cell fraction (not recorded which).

The CDR3 nucleotides are TGTGCCAGCAGCCAAGAGGGACAAACGCTGGGGAATGAGCAGTTCTTC. Translating it yields CASSQEGQTLGNEQFF. The chain employs TRBV4-2 and TRBJ2-1; D perhaps matches TRBD1 (6 bases). The germline V gene has CDR1 LGHNA and CDR2 YNFKEQ. CDR3 length: 16 amino acids. Trimming took 0 bases from V and 7 from J, leaving 16 bases between them.